The text below deals with one T cell receptor beta chain. Its antigen is not known. Using immunoSEQ multiplex PCR, the repertoire was profiled, and TCRdb retains in-frame clones only, with some absent. This repertoire shows just under 80,000 clones, 91% found once; its top ten account for approximately 0.58%. The V and J ends lost 7 bases and 4 bases respectively, with 19 bases between them. The CDR3 loop spans 15 amino acids. CDR1 is LNHDA, CDR2 SQIVND, per germline (reference sequence). The time point denotes: week 5, during vaccination. Alongside topical imiquimod, each dose of vaccine comprised 300 ug of mutant IDH1 20-mer peptide. This entry is derived from a study of a mutant IDH1 vaccine in newly diagnosed glioma. The wider study: Averaging around 42 years of age, treated patients were around 60% male and approximately 40% female.

The source material was PBMCs, sampled from a glioma patient whose treatment included an IDH1 peptide vaccine. The V gene is TRBV19, the J gene TRBJ1-1, with a weak D call TRBD1 (6 bases). The receptor's source is a woman aged 45-59 years with glioma. CDR3: CASTSTGTFGTEAFF. In DNA form, the CDR3 reads TGTGCCAGTACCTCAACGGGGACATTTGGCACTGAAGCTTTCTTT.